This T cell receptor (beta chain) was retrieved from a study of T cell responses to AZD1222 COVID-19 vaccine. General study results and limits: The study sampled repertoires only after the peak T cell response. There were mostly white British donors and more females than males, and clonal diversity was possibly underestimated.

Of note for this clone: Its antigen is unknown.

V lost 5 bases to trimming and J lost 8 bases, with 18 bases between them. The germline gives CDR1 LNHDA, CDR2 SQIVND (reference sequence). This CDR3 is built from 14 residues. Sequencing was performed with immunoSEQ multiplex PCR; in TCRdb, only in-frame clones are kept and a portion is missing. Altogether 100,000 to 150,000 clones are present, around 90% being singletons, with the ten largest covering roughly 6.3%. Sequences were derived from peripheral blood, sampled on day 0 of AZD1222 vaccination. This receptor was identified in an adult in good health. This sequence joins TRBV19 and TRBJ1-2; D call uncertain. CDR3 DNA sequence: TGTGCCAGTAGTCCATGGACGCCCGGCTCGGGCTACACCTTC. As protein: CASSPWTPGSGYTF.